This paragraph reports one T cell receptor beta chain. The target antigen is unknown. A single base separates this from a much larger clone, so it may be a read error. Diagnoses were made from clinical symptoms, serum measures (thyroxine and TRAb), thyroid ultrasound and orbital computed tomography. The data belong to a study of T cells in Graves' hyperthyroidism and ophthalmopathy. Whole-study results and caveats: Using 13 V-J features, a model discriminated ophthalmopathy from stable hyperthyroidism. Most thyroid clonotypes with frequency above 0.001 were detected in blood.

The CDR3 covers 15 residues. The germline CDR1 and CDR2 sequences are LNHDA and SQIVND (reference sequence). Template material for amplifying TCR beta CDR3 regions consisted of RNA transcripts. Using the HTBI primer set, a first-round RT-PCR was run on the TCR CDR3. TCRdb reanalysed the multiplex PCR reads using MiXCR and keeps one entry per CDR3 protein. This sample has 530,000 or so distinct CDR3 sequences, with around 45% found just once. The sequenced sample was peripheral blood or thyroid tissue (not recorded which). This chain uses TRBV19 with TRBJ1-5; 10 nucleotides line up with TRBD1. The TCR originated in a woman aged 18 to 35 with Graves' hyperthyroidism. CDR3 sequence reads: CASSVDGTGDQPQHF. The CDR3 region has the DNA TGTGCCAGTAGTGTAGATGGGACAGGGGATCAGCCCCAGCATTTT.